This TCR beta chain was found in a study of molecular identifiers for immune sequencing clone quantification. Study-level points and caveats: Clones with over 20 RNA copies captured over 99% of effector molecules but under 1% of naive ones.

The table lists this clonotype with a few counts. The antigen remains undetermined. Naive CD8 T cells were FACS-sorted by CD8+CD4-CCR7+CD45RA+ markers. The V end was cut by 0 bases, the J end by 2 bases, with 9 bases between. This CDR3 contains 14 residues. The germline gives CDR1 SGHDT, CDR2 YYEEEE. Previously published methods and listed TCR primers were used for the bulk TCR libraries. TCRdb re-analysed the PCR reads in MiXCR, keeping a single row per CDR3 protein. The sample holds around 460,000 distinct CDR3 sequences; over 20% are singletons and the top ten take around 0.84%. This sequence originates from a human donor in good health. Some libraries in this study had Jurkat cell RNA spiked in. The sequencing input was naive CD8+ T cells from blood, with Jurkat cell RNA spiked in. Subset defined: FACS-sorted CD8+CD4-CCR7+CD45RA+ naive T cells. The V gene is TRBV5-6, the J gene TRBJ2-7, with D maybe TRBD1 (5 bases). CDR3 in DNA: TGTGCCAGCAGCTTGGTTGACAGTACCTACGAGCAGTACTTC. Residues: CASSLVDSTYEQYF.